The clone carrying this T cell receptor beta chain has more than one count but fewer than ten. The antigen remains unidentified. This sample stems from a study of T cell responses to AZD1222 COVID-19 vaccine. Findings of the study overall: Elevations in Spike-specific TCR breadth and depth followed administration of two AZD1222 doses. Dominant CD4 TCR responses targeted spike regions 160-218 and 743-854.

Trimming cost V 4 bases and J 0 bases; bases outside gene matches: 0. Germline CDR1 reads MRHNA; CDR2 reads SNTAGT. The CDR3 runs to 15 residues. Sequenced by immunoSEQ multiplex PCR; TCRdb stores in-frame clones only, minus some. The data show roughly 85,000 clones, approximately 87% seen once. The V gene is TRBV6-4, the J gene TRBJ2-1; 10 bases are shared with TRBD2. This clonotype was obtained from an adult in good health. This material consisted of peripheral blood, taken on day 0 of AZD1222 vaccination. CDR3 in amino acids: CASSASGGSYNEQFF. The CDR3 nucleotides are TGTGCCAGCAGTGCTAGCGGGGGCTCCTACAATGAGCAGTTCTTC.